This T cell receptor (beta chain) was identified during a study of T cells expressing NK-cell markers (dated by TCRdb to about 2020). Background for the entire study: In sorted CD3+CD56+NKG2C+, CD3+CD56+NKG2C- and CD3+CD56-NKG2C+ T-cell subsets from several donors, TCR beta-chain repertoires were profiled. Among the eight sequenced donors, only one was HCMV-seronegative, while the other seven were HCMV-seropositive. The libraries were sequenced on Illumina HiSeq 2000/2500, MiSeq or NextSeq, producing 2 x 150 bp reads. All eight donors whose samples were sequenced were randomly selected healthy volunteers, three of them men and five women. Results the study describes overall, beyond this receptor: Whether the expanded NKG2C-expressing T cell clones were specific for HCMV antigens was left unclear. In several donors, the dominant CD3+CD56+NKG2C+ clonotypes were among the top 10 CD8+ clonotypes and accounted for about 1.0-7.5% of CD8+ T cells. Those dominant clonotypes were again the most abundant among CD3+CD56-NKG2C+ cells in a handful of donors, at roughly 28.3-65%.

To note about this clonotype: The antigen this receptor binds is unknown.

A commercial ELISA kit detecting HCMV-specific IgG in serum was used to determine HCMV serostatus. Peripheral blood mononuclear cells were isolated from blood by Ficoll density gradient centrifugation. The CDR3 contains 15 residues, cysteine and phenylalanine counted. No DNA has been recorded. The germline V gene provides CDR1 SNHLY and CDR2 FYNNEI. Sequencing was carried out with an Illumina HiSeq 2000. The TCR beta cDNA libraries were made using 5'RACE template switching, a step that added both a universal primer site and unique molecular identifiers. cDNA synthesis was primed from the TCR beta constant segment, followed by two successive PCR amplification steps. The paper's data handling went like this. MIGEC was used to demultiplex reads and group reads by UMI, and MiTCR was used to assemble and quantify clonotypes. Only TCR cDNA sequences supported by at least two reads were kept to exclude erroneous sequences. The tcR package was used for downstream repertoire analysis, and clonotypes were matched across fractions by CDR3 nucleotide sequence plus V segment. VDJmatch was used to annotate antigen specificity against VDJdb, with one amino acid substitution allowed in CDR3. After the reads were reprocessed by TCRdb, one entry was made per CDR3 protein sequence, with no DNA. TCRdb's processing, not the authors' own work, is the source of the V and J calls. The sample table records about 150,000 distinct CDR3 sequences. The ten largest clones take up roughly 12% of the sample.

The sample consisted of blood T cells: a sorted CD56 or NKG2C T cell subset, CD4+ or CD8+ T cells, or bulk PBMC T cells (not recorded which). The receptor was isolated from a young man in good health. Donor details come from another sample of the same person, matched by shared clones. The sequence links TRBV2 to TRBJ2-5; TCRdb calls TRBD1, which cannot be checked without DNA. CDR3 protein: CASRRDRGNQETQYF.